What follows are 17 T cell receptor beta chains derived from one specimen sequenced in a study of memory CD4+ T cells and cytomegalovirus serostatus. Assay used: immunoSEQ multiplex PCR; TCRdb lists only in-frame clones, some missing. Seen here are about 75,000 clones, just under 80% observed once, and the top ten hold 2% to 3%. The sort gate was single viable CD3+CD4+CD8-CD45RO+ cells for memory CD4+ T cells. Sequencing used memory CD4+ T cells from blood. These receptor sequences come from an adult in good health and CMV-seropositive.

CDR3 in amino acids: CASSTESNQPQHF. Here the CDR3 DNA reads TGCGCCAGCAGCACGGAGAGCAATCAGCCCCAGCATTTT. The rearrangement links TRBV5-1 to TRBJ1-5, with D unresolved. The germline CDR1 and CDR2 sequences are SGHRS and YFSETQ. CDR3 length equals 13 residues. Trimming left V 4 bases short and J 1 base short, with 6 bases between.

The chain carries TRBV18 and TRBJ1-2; no clear D. Trimming left V 1 base short and J 3 bases short, with 3 bases between. The CDR3 has 12 residues. Germline lookup yields CDR1 KGHSH and CDR2 LQKENI. The CDR3 bases are TGTGCCAGCTCACCACGTGACTATGGCTACACCTTC. Its translation: CASSPRDYGYTF.

V is TRBV2 and J is TRBJ1-3; 7 bases are a match to TRBD1. Germline V gene lookup returns CDR1 SNHLY and CDR2 FYNNEI. The V and J ends lost 4 bases and 0 bases, in that order; junction bases with no gene match: 9. This CDR3 contains 17 residues. CDR3 bases: TGTGCCAGCAGTGGTCGACAGGGCCTGTTCTCTGGAAACACCATATATTTT. Protein sequence: CASSGRQGLFSGNTIYF.

To note about this clone: A read error may explain this, as a much larger clone is one base away. In nucleotides, the CDR3 is TGTGCCAGTAGTATACAGGGATCTAATGAAAAACTGTTTTTT. Its protein is CASSIQGSNEKLFF. This chain links TRBV19 with TRBJ1-4, with TRBD1 as a possible D gene (5 bases). This CDR3 has 14 residues. The germline CDR1 and CDR2 sequences are LNHDA and SQIVND (reference sequence). Trimming left V 2 bases short and J 3 bases short, with 7 bases between.

This chain joins TRBV18 and TRBJ2-1; 16 nucleotides match TRBD2. Losses at the gene ends were 3 bases for V and 4 bases for J; bases not matched to a gene: 0. The CDR3 length is 16 residues. CDR1 is KGHSH, CDR2 LQKENI, per germline. CDR3 nucleotide sequence: TGTGCCAGCTCACCGGGACTAGCGGGAGGGTACAATGAGCAGTTCTTC. It is translated as CASSPGLAGGYNEQFF.

The chain is built from TRBV11-3 and TRBJ1-4; D gene unclear. The germline V gene encodes CDR1 SGHNT and CDR2 YENEEA. V was trimmed by 5 bases and J by 7 bases, leaving 14 bases between them. CDR3 length equals 14 residues. The CDR3 region is CASSLEGGSEKLFF. CDR3 DNA: TGTGCCAGCAGCCTTGAGGGAGGGAGTGAAAAACTGTTTTTT.

In this sample, this clone turned up a few times. J is TRBJ1-2 and V is TRBV28, with 10 bases identical to TRBD1. This CDR3 region has 15 residues. J lost 8 bases, V lost 6 bases, and 12 bases had no gene match. Germline loops: CDR1 MDHEN, CDR2 SYDVKM. The CDR3: CASRDRGERFGGYTF. As DNA, the CDR3 is TGTGCCAGCAGGGACAGGGGGGAAAGATTCGGCGGCTACACCTTC.

The gene calls are TRBV10-3 and TRBJ2-7; 11 bases map to TRBD1. From germline, CDR1 is ENHRY and CDR2 SYGVKD. The length of the CDR3 is 14 residues. J was trimmed by 3 bases and V by 6 bases; bases with no gene match: 4. The CDR3 reads CAIRPGTGGYEQYF. Written as DNA, the CDR3 is TGTGCCATCAGACCCGGGACAGGGGGCTACGAGCAGTACTTC.

The V gene is TRBV11-3, the J gene TRBJ2-2, with D perhaps given as TRBD1 or TRBD2 (7 bases each). Germline loops: CDR1 SGHNT, CDR2 YENEEA. V lost 3 bases and J 4 bases, leaving 12 bases between the germline ends. CDR3 length equals 15 residues. DNA for the CDR3: TGTGCCAGCAGCTTGGGAGGGGGCGCCACCGGGGAGCTGTTTTTT. As protein: CASSLGGGATGELFF.

The V and J genes are TRBV11-2 and TRBJ1-1, with a tentative D call TRBD1 (5 bases). Trimming cost V 5 bases and J 7 bases, with 32 bases left between them. This CDR3 is built from 19 residues. Germline V gene lookup returns CDR1 SGHAT and CDR2 FQNNGV. CDR3 sequence: CASSPGGRGNRRVLGEAFF. The CDR3 nucleotides are TGTGCCAGCAGCCCGGGAGGCCGGGGCAACCGGAGGGTCCTTGGTGAAGCTTTCTTT.

This chain uses TRBV5-1 with TRBJ2-7; 11 bases are shared with TRBD2. Trimming at V came to 0 bases and at J to 0 bases, leaving 8 bases not matched to a gene. Germline V lookup: CDR1 SGHRS, CDR2 YFSETQ. The CDR3 extends over 18 amino acids. DNA of the CDR3: TGCGCCAGCAGCTTGGAGGCTAGCGGGGGGTCGAGCTCCTACGAGCAGTACTTC. Residues: CASSLEASGGSSSYEQYF.

This chain uses TRBV7-9 with TRBJ1-2, with D possibly matching TRBD1 (6 bases). The CDR3 loop spans 13 amino acids. Germline loops: CDR1 SEHNR, CDR2 FQNEAQ (reference sequence). Trimming stripped 3 bases from V and 6 bases from J, with 11 bases between. The CDR3 spells CASSLDYRDGYTF. The CDR3 nucleotides are TGTGCCAGCAGCTTGGATTACAGGGATGGCTACACCTTC.

V and J are TRBV5-5 and TRBJ1-2; 7 nucleotides align to TRBD1. Germline assignment: CDR1 SGHKS and CDR2 YYEKEE (reference sequence). The J segment lost 8 bases and the V segment lost 2 bases, leaving 3 bases of the junction unmatched. CDR3 length equals 12 residues. CDR3 nucleotides: TGTGCCAGCAGCTTCGACAGGGACGGCTACACCTTC. This encodes CASSFDRDGYTF.

This chain connects TRBV18 to TRBJ1-2, with a tentative D call TRBD1 (5 bases). This CDR3 has 16 residues. CDR1 KGHSH and CDR2 LQKENI come from the germline V gene. Trimming left V 3 bases short and J 3 bases short, with 17 bases between. The CDR3: CASSPPGRDLDYGYTF. Written as DNA, the CDR3 is TGTGCCAGCTCACCCCCGGGACGGGACCTAGACTATGGCTACACCTTC. Variable domain in full (rest from reference TRBV18 and TRBJ1-2): NAGVMQNPRHLVRRRGQEARLRCSPMKGHSHVYWYRQLPEEGLKFMVYLQKENIIDESGMPKERFSAEFPKEGPSILRIQQVVRGDSAAYFCASSPPGRDLDYGYTFGSGTRLTVV.

The chain uses TRBV30 and TRBJ1-4; D not resolved. This CDR3 has 14 residues. From germline, CDR1 is GTSNPN and CDR2 SVGIG (reference sequence). Trimming removed 1 base at V and 10 bases at J, with 16 bases between. CDR3 in DNA: TGTGCCTGGAGTGCGGGAGTATCCGTCGGAAAACTGTTTTTT. Translation gives CAWSAGVSVGKLFF.

On this clone: At one of its ends the junction is not consistent with the germline gene, which may arise from a read error. The rearrangement links TRBV7-7 to TRBJ2-5; possibly TRBD2 for D (5 bases). Germline CDR1 and CDR2: SSHAT and FNYEAQ (reference sequence). The CDR3 spans 15 residues. The CDR3 reads CASSLAKTGGETQYF. As DNA, the CDR3 is TGTGCTAGCAGCTTAGCGAAAACGGGCGGGGAGACCCAGTACTTC.

J is TRBJ2-5 and V is TRBV14, with 8 positions matching TRBD1. This CDR3 spans 13 amino acids. J gave up 9 bases and V 4 bases, and 7 bases lay outside the gene matches. Germline V gives CDR1 SGHDN, CDR2 FVKESK. The DNA for the CDR3 is TGTGCCAGCAGCCCGTCACGGACAGGGCCCCAGTACTTC. This gives the protein CASSPSRTGPQYF.